This T cell receptor beta chain is drawn from a study of blood T cell repertoires in COVID-19. Study-level information: The samples span acute and convalescent COVID-19 from the United States, Italy and Spain.

The CDR3 spans 14 residues. The trim removed 4 bases at V and 6 bases at J, leaving 1 base unmatched. The germline CDR1 and CDR2 sequences are SGHTA and FQGNSA. Sequenced by immunoSEQ multiplex PCR; TCRdb stores in-frame clones only, minus some. The sample contains roughly 240,000 clones, roughly four fifths of which appear only once. Participants came from around 25 US areas, aged about 18 to 89 years. The specimen was PBMCs or T cells enriched from blood (not recorded which). This rearrangement joins TRBV7-2 to TRBJ2-1; 12 bases line up with TRBD2. The receptor's source is a woman aged 40-49 years who had been exposed to COVID-19. The CDR3 nucleotides are TGTGCCAGCAGCTCGACTAGCGGGGGCAATGAGCAGTTCTTC. Translating gives CASSSTSGGNEQFF. The full variable domain, in which reference TRBV7-2 and TRBJ2-1 provide the parts outside the CDR3, is GAGVSQSPSNKVTEKGKDVELRCDPISGHTALYWYRQSLGQGLEFLIYFQGNSAPDKSGLPSDRFSAERTGGSVSTLTIQRTQQEDSAVYLCASSSTSGGNEQFFGPGTRLTVL.